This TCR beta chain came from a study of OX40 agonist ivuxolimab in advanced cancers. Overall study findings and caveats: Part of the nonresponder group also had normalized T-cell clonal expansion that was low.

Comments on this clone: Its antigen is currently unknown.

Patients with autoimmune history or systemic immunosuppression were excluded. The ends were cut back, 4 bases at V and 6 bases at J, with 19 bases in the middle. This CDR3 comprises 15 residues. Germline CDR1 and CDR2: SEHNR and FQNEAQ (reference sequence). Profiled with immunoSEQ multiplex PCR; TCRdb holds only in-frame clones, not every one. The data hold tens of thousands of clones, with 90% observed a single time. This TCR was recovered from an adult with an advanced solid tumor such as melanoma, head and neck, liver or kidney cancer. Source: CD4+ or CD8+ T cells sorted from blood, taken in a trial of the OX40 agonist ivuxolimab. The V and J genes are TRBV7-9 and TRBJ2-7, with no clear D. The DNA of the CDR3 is TGTGCCAGCAGCTCGACCTTGCCCTCTCCCCTCGAGCAGTACTTC. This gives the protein CASSSTLPSPLEQYF. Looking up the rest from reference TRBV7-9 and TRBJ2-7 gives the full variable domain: DTGVSQNPRHKITKRGQNVTFRCDPISEHNRLYWYRQTLGQGPEFLTYFQNEAQLEKSRLLSDRFSAERPKGSFSTLEIQRTEQGDSAMYLCASSSTLPSPLEQYFGPGTRLTVT.